This passage covers 13 T cell receptor beta chains from one sample sequenced in a study of siplizumab effects on memory and regulatory T cells. The repertoire was sequenced with immunoSEQ multiplex PCR; TCRdb's copy has only in-frame clones and lacks some. The sample carries fewer than 65,000 clones, 85% to 95% recorded once. Material for sequencing was CD8+ T cells sorted from blood. Every receptor here comes from a human donor in good health.

The chain joins TRBV28 to TRBJ2-7, with 8 positions matching TRBD2. CDR3 size: 14 residues. The germline V gene encodes CDR1 MDHEN and CDR2 SYDVKM. Losses at the gene ends were 7 bases for V and 4 bases for J; bases not matched to a gene: 9. The CDR3 DNA reads TGTGCCAGCACCGCAGTAGCGGGAAGGTACGAGCAGTACTTC. This sequence encodes CASTAVAGRYEQYF.

The chain employs TRBV27 and TRBJ1-1, with TRBD1 identical over 8 bases. CDR1 is MNHEY, CDR2 SMNVEV, per germline (reference sequence). The CDR3 loop spans 14 amino acids. The trim removed 8 bases at V and 0 bases at J, leaving 5 bases unmatched. The CDR3 is CASLPGGLNTEAFF. CDR3 coding DNA: TGTGCCAGCCTTCCAGGGGGCCTGAACACTGAAGCTTTCTTT.

The chain couples TRBV27 to TRBJ2-7; the D gene is possibly TRBD2 (5 bases). With 6 bases removed from V and 0 bases from J, the gap between germline ends came to 9 bases. Germline V CDR1 and CDR2: MNHEY, SMNVEV (reference sequence). This CDR3 region has 13 residues. The CDR3 region is CASSGGGSYEQYF. In DNA form, the CDR3 reads TGTGCCAGCAGCGGCGGAGGCTCCTACGAGCAGTACTTC.

The chain links TRBV27 to TRBJ1-5, with 7 bases identical to TRBD1. Germline loops: CDR1 MNHEY, CDR2 SMNVEV (reference sequence). This CDR3 spans 15 amino acids. Trimming cost V 2 bases and J 2 bases; bases outside gene matches: 3. CDR3 nucleotides: TGTGCCAGCAGTTTAAACAGGGGTGGCAATCAGCCCCAGCATTTT. Protein: CASSLNRGGNQPQHF.

This rearrangement joins TRBV5-6 to TRBJ2-2; tentatively, D is TRBD2 (5 bases). CDR3 size: 18 residues. Trimming took 2 bases from V and 1 from J, leaving 18 bases between them. Looked up from germline, CDR1 is SGHDT and CDR2 is YYEEEE. CDR3 region: CASSFLLERSGNTGELFF. The DNA for the CDR3 is TGTGCCAGCAGCTTTTTGCTTGAGCGGAGCGGGAACACCGGGGAGCTGTTTTTT.

The rearrangement joins TRBV29-1 to TRBJ2-7, with TRBD1 matching over 8 bases. This CDR3 contains 13 residues. Trimming took 4 bases from V and 2 from J; bases not matched to a gene: 4. CDR1 SQVTM and CDR2 ANQGSEA come from the germline V gene. The CDR3, as DNA: TGCAGCGTTGGTCAGGGGGCCCCCTACGAGCAGTACTTC. Translation gives CSVGQGAPYEQYF.

The chain's CDR3 is CASSTMWLGQETQYF. CDR3 bases: TGTGCCAGCAGTACAATGTGGTTGGGCCAAGAGACCCAGTACTTC. The chain recombines TRBV27 with TRBJ2-5; no clear D gene. Germline V gene sequence: CDR1 MNHEY, CDR2 SMNVEV (reference sequence). The CDR3 is 15 amino acids. The V gene lost 5 bases and the J gene lost 1 base, with 14 bases spanning the gap.

CDR3 amino acids: CASSLSWLAGVYEQYF. CDR3 nucleotide sequence: TGTGCCAGCAGTTTATCCTGGCTAGCGGGGGTCTACGAGCAGTACTTC. V usage is TRBV27 and J usage is TRBJ2-7; 10 bases match TRBD2. V lost 0 bases, J lost 3 bases, and 5 bases stayed unmatched. CDR3 size: 16 residues. Germline lookup yields CDR1 MNHEY and CDR2 SMNVEV (reference sequence).

The V gene is TRBV10-2, the J gene TRBJ2-1, with unresolved D. The V end lost 1 base, the J end lost 0 bases, and 10 bases lay between the germline ends. This CDR3 contains 16 residues. Germline-derived CDR1 and CDR2 are WSHSY and SAAADI. Written as DNA, the CDR3 is TGCGCCAGCAGTGAGTTGATCTGGGGCTCCTACAATGAGCAGTTCTTC. As protein: CASSELIWGSYNEQFF.

V gene TRBV2 combines with J gene TRBJ2-3; 10 bases agree with TRBD2. V was clipped by 6 bases and J by 1 base; unmatched bases: 7. CDR3 length equals 16 residues. CDR1 and CDR2 from the germline V gene are SNHLY and FYNNEI. The CDR3 DNA reads TGTGCCAGCAGAGTAGCCGGGACTAGCGGCACAGATACGCAGTATTTT. It codes for CASRVAGTSGTDTQYF. The full variable domain, rest sourced from reference TRBV2 and TRBJ2-3, is EPEVTQTPSHQVTQMGQEVILRCVPISNHLYFYWYRQILGQKVEFLVSFYNNEISEKSEIFDDQFSVERPDGSNFTLKIRSTKLEDSAMYFCASRVAGTSGTDTQYFGPGTRLTVL.

V usage is TRBV7-3 and J usage is TRBJ2-1; the D call may be TRBD1 or TRBD2 (5 bases each). Germline CDR1 is SGHTA and CDR2 is FQGTGA. Trimming took off 8 bases at V and 8 bases at J, with 16 bases between the two ends. The CDR3 consists of 13 residues. The CDR3 coding sequence is TGTGCCAGCGCCGGGACCAGCAATGATGAGCAGTTCTTC. This translates into CASAGTSNDEQFF.

This clone has just one count. The chain couples TRBV19 to TRBJ2-4, with 11 bases fitting TRBD2. The length of the CDR3 is 16 residues. The ends lost 0 bases at V and 8 bases at J; junction bases unmatched: 6. In germline, CDR1 is LNHDA, CDR2 SQIVND (reference sequence). The CDR3 is CASSIDTGLAADIQYF. In DNA form, the CDR3 reads TGTGCCAGTAGTATAGATACGGGACTAGCGGCTGACATTCAGTACTTC.

The gene calls are TRBV12-2 and TRBJ2-1; the DNA was not used to check the table's D call, TRBD1. TRBV12-2 is deemed a pseudogene. The CDR3 runs to 17 residues. The DNA of the CDR3 is TGTGCAAGTCGCATAAACGAACAGGGTTGGGAATACAATGAGCAGTTCTTC. This gives the protein CASRINEQGWEYNEQFF.